Following are 13 T cell receptor beta chains from one sample sequenced in a study of shared clonotypes between healthy human individuals. Only in-frame clones appear in the TCRdb table, and some are missing; sequencing was by immunoSEQ multiplex PCR. This sample carries about 1.4 million clones, roughly 95% of them seen once, and the ten largest clones take 1.2%. Sequencing was carried out using naive CD4+ T cells sorted from blood. Subset reported: CD45RA+ positively selected. The source of these receptors is a man aged 25 to 40 in good health.

This rearrangement joins TRBV28 to TRBJ2-1, with 10 bases identical to TRBD2. CDR3 length: 16 amino acids. Germline V gene data show CDR1 as MDHEN and CDR2 as SYDVKM. With 7 bases clipped from V and 4 bases from J, the junction kept 10 bases outside the gene matches. CDR3 nucleotides: TGTGCCAGCATTCCGGGACTAGCGATTTTATACAATGAGCAGTTCTTC. Amino acids: CASIPGLAILYNEQFF.

The CDR3 sequence: CASSPGQVNTEAFF. In DNA form, the CDR3 reads TGTGCCAGCAGCCCAGGACAGGTGAACACTGAAGCTTTCTTT. The chain is built from TRBV2 and TRBJ1-1; 7 bases agree with TRBD1. The CDR3 spans 14 residues. V trimming: 6 bases; J trimming: 0 bases; junction bases outside the gene matches: 4. Germline V lookup: CDR1 SNHLY, CDR2 FYNNEI.

This sequence joins TRBV5-6 and TRBJ1-2; D call uncertain. This CDR3 has 13 amino acids. The V and J ends lost 0 bases and 7 bases respectively, with 10 bases between them. Germline lookup yields CDR1 SGHDT and CDR2 YYEEEE. The CDR3 sequence is CASSLGPVLGYTF. The CDR3 DNA follows: TGTGCCAGCAGCTTGGGGCCGGTACTTGGCTACACCTTC.

The CDR3 coding sequence is TGCAGCGTCGGGAGGCTAGCGGGAGCGTTTGGTGAGCAGTTCTTC. Residues: CSVGRLAGAFGEQFF. The chain links TRBV29-1 to TRBJ2-1; 10 nucleotides line up with TRBD2. Germline CDR1 SQVTM, CDR2 ANQGSEA. This CDR3 has 15 residues. The junction had 14 bases not matched to a gene; V was cut back by 6 bases and J by 9 bases.

Only one count was recorded for this clone. This sequence joins TRBV4-3 and TRBJ1-4; D unclear. CDR1 LGHNA and CDR2 YSLEER come from the germline V gene. The CDR3 spans 17 residues. V was cut by 0 bases and J by 5 bases, with 16 bases left in between. Here the CDR3 DNA reads TGCGCCAGCAGCCAAGATCTATCGAGGGTCGCGAATGAAAAACTGTTTTTT. Encoded protein: CASSQDLSRVANEKLFF.

The CDR3 DNA reads as TGCAGCGTTGGGGCTATAGGGGCGGGGGTTTACGAGCAGTACTTC. It yields the protein CSVGAIGAGVYEQYF. The rearrangement links TRBV29-1 to TRBJ2-7; 7 nucleotides agree with TRBD2. The CDR3 length is 15 residues. The germline CDR1 and CDR2 sequences are SQVTM and ANQGSEA. V trimming: 4 bases; J trimming: 4 bases; junction bases outside the gene matches: 13.

The rearrangement uses TRBV9 and TRBJ1-4; D not certain. Looked up from germline, CDR1 is SGDLS and CDR2 is YYNGEE. CDR3 length: 15 residues. The V gene lost 0 bases and the J gene lost 5 bases, with 11 bases spanning the gap. The CDR3 loop reads CASSVGVWENEKLFF. CDR3 bases: TGTGCCAGCAGCGTAGGTGTTTGGGAAAATGAAAAACTGTTTTTT. Filled out from reference TRBV9 and TRBJ1-4, the complete variable domain reads DSGVTQTPKHLITATGQRVTLRCSPRSGDLSVYWYQQSLDQGLQFLIQYYNGEERAKGNILERFSAQQFPDLHSELNLSSLELGDSALYFCASSVGVWENEKLFFGSGTQLSVL.

The CDR3 sequence is CASSATSSYEQYF. CDR3 nucleotide sequence: TGCGCCAGCAGCGCGACTAGCAGCTACGAGCAGTACTTC. The rearrangement joins TRBV10-2 to TRBJ2-7; 7 nucleotides agree with TRBD2. In germline, CDR1 is WSHSY, CDR2 SAAADI. This CDR3 has 13 residues. V lost 6 bases, J lost 3 bases, and 5 bases stayed unmatched.

Here the CDR3 reads CASSAGPDEQYF. CDR3 nucleotides: TGCGCCAGCAGCGCAGGGCCGGACGAGCAGTACTTC. The rearrangement uses TRBV5-1 and TRBJ2-7; TRBD1 is a possible D gene (5 bases). The CDR3 consists of 12 residues. Trimming pared 4 bases from V and 5 bases from J, leaving 10 bases between. Germline CDR1 SGHRS, CDR2 YFSETQ.

The chain is built from TRBV15 and TRBJ2-5, with TRBD1 matching over 7 bases. This CDR3 has 16 amino acids. Trimming at V came to 0 bases and at J to 2 bases, leaving 6 bases not matched to a gene. The germline CDR1 and CDR2 sequences are LNHNV and YYDKDF (reference sequence). Here the CDR3 DNA reads TGTGCCACCAGCAGAGATCAAGGGGGCCTGCAAGAGACCCAGTACTTC. Amino acid sequence: CATSRDQGGLQETQYF.

This rearrangement joins TRBV5-8 to TRBJ2-6; D call uncertain. The germline V gene encodes CDR1 SGHTS and CDR2 YDEGEE. The CDR3 extends over 16 amino acids. V was trimmed by 4 bases and J by 0 bases, leaving 11 bases between them. CDR3 in amino acids: CASSKFRSSGANVLTF. Written as DNA, the CDR3 is TGTGCCAGCAGCAAATTCAGAAGCTCTGGGGCCAACGTCCTGACTTTC. Full variable domain (outside the CDR3, taken from reference TRBV5-8 and TRBJ2-6): EAGVTQSPTHLIKTRGQQATLRCSPISGHTSVYWYQQALGLGLQFLLWYDEGEERNRGNFPPRFSGRQFPNYSSELNVNALELEDSALYLCASSKFRSSGANVLTFGAGSRLTVL.

V usage is TRBV13 and J usage is TRBJ1-1; D is uncertain. The CDR3 is 14 amino acids. Trimming left V 2 bases short and J 5 bases short, with 12 bases between. Germline CDR1 PRHDT, CDR2 FYEKMQ (reference sequence). The CDR3 is CASSLSYSLTEAFF. The DNA for the CDR3 is TGTGCCAGCAGCTTATCCTACAGTCTAACTGAAGCTTTCTTT.

The J gene is TRBJ2-3, the V gene TRBV30, with TRBD2 as a possible D gene (5 bases). The germline V gene has CDR1 GTSNPN and CDR2 SVGIG (reference sequence). CDR3 length equals 13 residues. V dropped 1 base and J dropped 5 bases, with 10 bases sitting between them. In DNA, the CDR3 is TGTGCCTGGAGTGAAGAGGGCCTAGATACGCAGTATTTT. This sequence encodes CAWSEEGLDTQYF.